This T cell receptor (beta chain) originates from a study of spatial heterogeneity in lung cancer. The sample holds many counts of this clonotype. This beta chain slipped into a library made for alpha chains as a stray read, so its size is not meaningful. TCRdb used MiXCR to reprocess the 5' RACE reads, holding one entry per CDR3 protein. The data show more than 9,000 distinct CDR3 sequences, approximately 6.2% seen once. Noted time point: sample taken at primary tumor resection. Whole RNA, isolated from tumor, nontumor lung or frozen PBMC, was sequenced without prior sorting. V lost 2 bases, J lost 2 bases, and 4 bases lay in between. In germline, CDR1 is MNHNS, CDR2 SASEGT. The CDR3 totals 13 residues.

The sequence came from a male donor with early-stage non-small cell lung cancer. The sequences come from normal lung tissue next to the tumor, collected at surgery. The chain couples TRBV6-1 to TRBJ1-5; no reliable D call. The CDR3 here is CASSEMGNQPQHF. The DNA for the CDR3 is TGTGCCAGCAGTGAAATGGGCAATCAGCCCCAGCATTTT.